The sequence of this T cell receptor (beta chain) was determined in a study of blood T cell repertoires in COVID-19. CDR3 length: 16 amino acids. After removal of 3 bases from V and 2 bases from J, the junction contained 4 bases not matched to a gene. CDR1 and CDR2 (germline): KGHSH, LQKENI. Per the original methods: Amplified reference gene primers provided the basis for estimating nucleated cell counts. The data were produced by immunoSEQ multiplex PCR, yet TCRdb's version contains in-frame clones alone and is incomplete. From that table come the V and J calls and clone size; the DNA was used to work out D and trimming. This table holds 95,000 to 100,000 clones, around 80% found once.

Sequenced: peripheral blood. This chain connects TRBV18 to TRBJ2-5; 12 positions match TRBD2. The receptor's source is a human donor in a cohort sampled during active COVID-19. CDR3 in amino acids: CASSPRTSGDQETQYF. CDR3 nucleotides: TGTGCCAGCTCACCCAGGACTAGCGGGGATCAAGAGACCCAGTACTTC.